One sample yielded the 14 T cell receptor beta chains listed below, sequenced in a study of T cell responses to AZD1222 COVID-19 vaccine. TCRdb keeps only in-frame clones here, not all; method: immunoSEQ multiplex PCR. The data hold approximately 99,000 clones, with approximately 86% observed a single time. The sequenced sample was peripheral blood, obtained on day 0 of AZD1222 vaccination. These receptor sequences come from an adult in good health.

This chain joins TRBV2 and TRBJ2-2, with 10 bases lining up with TRBD1. The CDR3 runs 16 residues. Looked up from germline, CDR1 is SNHLY and CDR2 is FYNNEI. The V segment lost 9 bases and the J segment 6 bases; nucleotides outside the gene matches: 13. The CDR3 reads CASSPRGTGVAGELFF. The CDR3 nucleotides read TGTGCCAGTTCCCCACGGGGGACAGGGGTGGCCGGGGAGCTGTTTTTT.

The chain carries TRBV19 and TRBJ1-2, with 10 bases identical to TRBD1. The CDR3 runs 14 residues. Per germline, CDR1 LNHDA and CDR2 SQIVND (reference sequence). V was pared by 5 bases and J by 6 bases, with 6 bases of the junction left unmatched. CDR3 region: CASSPRTGGDGYTF. In DNA, the CDR3 is TGTGCCAGTAGTCCACGGACAGGGGGGGATGGCTACACCTTC.

This clone is a singleton in its sample. This chain connects TRBV6-4 to TRBJ2-3; TRBD1 matches at 8 bases. Losses at the gene ends were 9 bases for V and 9 bases for J; bases not matched to a gene: 8. The germline CDR1 and CDR2 sequences are MRHNA and SNTAGT. CDR3 length: 12 amino acids. CDR3: CASCSGQGTQYF. Written as DNA, the CDR3 is TGTGCCAGTTGTTCAGGACAGGGCACGCAGTATTTT.

The chain links TRBV5-5 to TRBJ1-2, with 8 bases identical to TRBD1. Per the germline V gene, CDR1 is SGHKS and CDR2 is YYEKEE (reference sequence). The V segment lost 1 base and the J segment 8 bases; nucleotides outside the gene matches: 7. The CDR3 has 14 residues. The CDR3 nucleotides read TGTGCCAGCAGCTTGAACAGGGGGAACGGAGGCTACACCTTC. Its protein is CASSLNRGNGGYTF. The whole variable domain, filled in from reference TRBV5-5 and TRBJ1-2, reads DAGVTQSPTHLIKTRGQQVTLRCSPISGHKSVSWYQQVLGQGPQFIFQYYEKEERGRGNFPDRFSARQFPNYSSELNVNALLLGDSALYLCASSLNRGNGGYTFGSGTRLTVV.

The chain recombines TRBV27 with TRBJ2-7, with TRBD1 identical over 9 bases. CDR3 length: 15 residues. Trimming took 5 bases from V and 3 from J; bases not matched to a gene: 8. CDR1 MNHEY and CDR2 SMNVEV come from the germline V gene (reference sequence). The CDR3 region has the DNA TGTGCCAGCAGTCCCGGGACAGGGAGTATCTACGAGCAGTACTTC. This translates into CASSPGTGSIYEQYF.

The chain couples TRBV5-1 to TRBJ2-3, with 8 positions matching TRBD2. J lost 4 bases, V lost 3 bases, and 7 bases had no gene match. CDR1 is SGHRS, CDR2 YFSETQ, per germline. The CDR3 loop spans 15 amino acids. This CDR3 reads CASSSEAGAPDTQYF. CDR3 nucleotides: TGCGCCAGCAGCTCCGAAGCGGGGGCCCCAGATACGCAGTATTTT.

This chain connects TRBV4-1 to TRBJ2-3, with 7 nucleotides matching TRBD2. Trimming at V came to 0 bases and at J to 3 bases, leaving 6 bases not matched to a gene. Germline V CDR1 and CDR2: MGHRA, YSYEKL. This CDR3 has 16 amino acids. DNA for the CDR3: TGCGCCAGCAGCCAAGAGAAGTGGGGGGGTACAGATACGCAGTATTTT. It translates to CASSQEKWGGTDTQYF.

J is TRBJ2-7 and V is TRBV6-2 or TRBV6-3, with 7 bases identical to TRBD1. This CDR3 region has 14 residues. CDR1 and CDR2 (germline): MNHEY, SVGEGT. The junction had 11 bases not matched to a gene; V was cut back by 6 bases and J by 6 bases. The CDR3 nucleotides read TGTGCCAGCAGCTGGGACAGTAGCAGGGGCGAGCAGTACTTC. Translation gives CASSWDSSRGEQYF.

This chain joins TRBV29-1 and TRBJ1-2; no definite D call. V lost 4 bases to trimming and J lost 4 bases, with 13 bases between them. Germline CDR1 is SQVTM and CDR2 is ANQGSEA. This CDR3 region has 13 residues. The CDR3 is CSVALVRGYGYTF. The CDR3 nucleotides read TGCAGCGTTGCTCTAGTCCGGGGCTATGGCTACACCTTC. Using reference TRBV29-1 and TRBJ1-2 for the parts outside the CDR3, the full variable domain is SAVISQKPSRDICQRGTSLTIQCQVDSQVTMMFWYRQQPGQSLTLIATANQGSEATYESGFVIDKFPISRPNLTFSTLTVSNMSPEDSSIYLCSVALVRGYGYTFGSGTRLTVV.

The V gene is TRBV5-4, the J gene TRBJ1-1; D possibly corresponds to TRBD1 (5 bases). V was pared by 0 bases and J by 5 bases, with 11 bases between. The CDR3 is made up of 14 amino acids. CDR1 and CDR2 from the germline V gene are SGHNT and YYREEE (reference sequence). This CDR3 reads CASSLAGPWTEAFF. The CDR3 nucleotides read TGTGCCAGCAGCTTGGCGGGACCTTGGACTGAAGCTTTCTTT.

The chain uses TRBV21-1 and TRBJ1-4; TRBD1, the table's D call, lacks a check against the DNA. TRBV21-1 is tagged as a pseudogene. This CDR3 has 20 amino acids. DNA for the CDR3: TGTGCCAGCAGCAAAGACTATTCTGGGACAGGGTCTCAAGGGGATGAAAAACTGTTTTTT. It codes for CASSKDYSGTGSQGDEKLFF.

The rearrangement joins TRBV5-1 to TRBJ1-1; D gene unclear. V lost 0 bases and J 0 bases, leaving 21 bases between the germline ends. The length of the CDR3 is 19 residues. Germline CDR1 and CDR2: SGHRS and YFSETQ. The CDR3 is CASSLGYQTLGGMNTEAFF. The CDR3 DNA is TGCGCCAGCAGCTTGGGCTATCAAACGTTGGGAGGGATGAACACTGAAGCTTTCTTT. Full variable domain (outside the CDR3, taken from reference TRBV5-1 and TRBJ1-1): KAGVTQTPRYLIKTRGQQVTLSCSPISGHRSVSWYQQTPGQGLQFLFEYFSETQRNKGNFPGRFSGRQFSNSRSEMNVSTLELGDSALYLCASSLGYQTLGGMNTEAFFGQGTRLTVV.

This clone was detected once. The J gene is TRBJ1-5, the V gene TRBV18; 8 bases are a match to TRBD1. Trimming removed 4 bases from V and 2 bases from J; junction bases left unmatched: 7. Germline CDR1 reads KGHSH; CDR2 reads LQKENI. CDR3 length equals 16 residues. This CDR3 is CASSRLDRGGNQPQHF. The CDR3 coding sequence is TGTGCCAGCTCACGACTAGACAGGGGAGGCAATCAGCCCCAGCATTTT. The whole variable domain, filled in from reference TRBV18 and TRBJ1-5, reads NAGVMQNPRHLVRRRGQEARLRCSPMKGHSHVYWYRQLPEEGLKFMVYLQKENIIDESGMPKERFSAEFPKEGPSILRIQQVVRGDSAAYFCASSRLDRGGNQPQHFGDGTRLSIL.

This chain connects TRBV6-5 to TRBJ1-1, with TRBD1 identical over 7 bases. The length of the CDR3 is 12 residues. V was pared by 10 bases and J by 3 bases, with 5 bases of the junction left unmatched. The germline V gene encodes CDR1 MNHEY and CDR2 SVGAGI. The CDR3 DNA sequence: TGTGCCATACAGGGGAAGTACACTGAAGCTTTCTTT. This gives the protein CAIQGKYTEAFF.